The text below deals with one TCR beta chain. Looked up from germline, CDR1 is MDHEN and CDR2 is SYDVKM. The CDR3 runs to 14 residues. The V and J ends lost 7 bases and 2 bases respectively, with 14 bases between them. TCRdb analysed the RT-PCR reads with MiXCR anew, one entry per CDR3 protein. This table has about a million distinct CDR3 sequences, roughly 18% appearing once. The sample is drawn from a study of patients and donors after allogeneic stem cell transplantation. The TCR was taken from a human donor who was either an allogeneic HSCT recipient or a stem cell or donor lymphocyte infusion donor (not recorded which). It is not recorded whose cells these are; they may come from a transplant donor. Sequencing was done on a sample of blood, either unsorted or a sorted T cell fraction (not recorded which). V and J are TRBV28 and TRBJ1-2; a possible D gene is TRBD1 (5 bases). The CDR3 DNA is TGTGCCAGCACGAGCGTGGGGCGCAACTATGGCTACACCTTC. Translated: CASTSVGRNYGYTF.